This T cell receptor beta chain was sequenced in a study of blood T cell repertoires in COVID-19 (dated by TCRdb to the early 2020s). Regarding the research as a whole: The collaborator samples originated in the United States, Italy and Spain and spanned the acute and convalescent phases of COVID-19. Where available, HLA class I and class II types were taken from metadata supplied by the sample provider and were not determined by assay-based typing. Sample metadata almost always included a de-identified subject ID, COVID-19 status, age in years and sex. The material from the prospective study consisted of cDNA or gDNA derived from T cells, B-cell-depleted T cells, or PBMCs. Samples were obtained from the ongoing ImmuneRACE study (first 160 participants) and from about 1,300 subjects provided by 6 global collaborators. The dataset comprised deeply sampled blood TCRbeta repertoires from subjects exposed to, actively infected with, or recovered from COVID-19. The repertoires were made available in a free public database intended to serve as a resource for research on the immune response to SARS-CoV-2. The investigation overall reported the following: Clinical and demographic metadata were provided uncurated, with the amount varying by source and participant.

The CDR3 starts with the cysteine, ends with the phenylalanine, and has 14 residues. This entry keeps only the CDR3 DNA: 42 bases, framed from base 1. V sheds 4 bases and J sheds 2 bases, leaving 11 bases between their ends. The germline V gene sets CDR1 to MGHRA and CDR2 to YSYEKL. TCRbeta CDR3 regions were amplified from genomic DNA using the immunoSEQ Assay, a bias-controlled multiplex PCR. On the study's bioinformatics: Within the assay, amplification of reference gene primers was used to estimate how many nucleated cells each sample contained. To quantify the absolute abundance of each unique TCRbeta CDR3 rearrangement, sequence reads were collapsed and filtered. For each sample, productive Simpson clonality was calculated as the square root of Simpson's diversity index across productive rearrangements. Held by TCRdb, this immuneACCESS table contains in-frame sequences only and omits some clones. Under half of the omission traces to an unresolved V gene where checked; the cause of the rest is unknown. V and J calls and clone size are those listed in that table; D and trimming were worked out from the DNA. The sample profile shows about 69,000 clones; approximately 79% of them were found once. In total, the top ten clones hold approximately 17% of the sample.

Collaborating institutions collected whole blood in K2EDTA tubes following their own protocols. Collaborator samples were shipped for TCRbeta analysis as frozen whole blood, isolated PBMCs, or DNA extracted from either sample type. To note about this clone: Its antigen is not yet known. No much larger clone exists at a distance of one base, and base qualities are not known.

The receptor was isolated from a man aged 55 to 70 with acute or convalescent COVID-19. The source material was peripheral blood. Recombination linked TRBV4-1 to TRBJ1-1; the D gene lacks a confident call. The CDR3 in this case is CASSRSVENTEAFF. The nucleotide sequence is TGCGCCAGCAGCCGCTCAGTCGAAAACACTGAAGCTTTCTTT.